This T cell receptor (beta chain) was recovered during a study of cytomegalovirus exposure and HLA in healthy donors. Whole-study findings and limits: Both high specificity and high sensitivity reportedly marked the classifier's diagnosis of cytomegalovirus status. Previously analyzed data showed that most TCR beta V segments were productive at a frequency of about 90% or about 30%. Most TCRs appeared rarely, but some public TCRs recurred in many donors.

Primers included in the PCR were 60 Vbeta and 13 Jbeta primers. The table came from immunoSEQ multiplex PCR; TCRdb's copy has only in-frame clones and leaves some out. The sample shows roughly 150,000 clones, 65% to 80% of them seen only once. Note on this clone: As yet, its antigen is unknown.

Looked up from germline, CDR1 is GTSNPN and CDR2 is SVGIG (reference sequence). The V end was cut by 0 bases, the J end by 4 bases, with 7 bases between. The CDR3 is made up of 13 amino acids. V usage is TRBV30 and J usage is TRBJ1-5; D call uncertain. What was sequenced was PBMCs. The sequence was collected from a male donor in good health and CMV-seronegative. The CDR3: CAWSVTENQPQHF. The CDR3 region has the DNA TGTGCCTGGAGTGTAACAGAGAATCAGCCCCAGCATTTT.